This record looks at one T cell receptor (beta chain) sequence and its context. This entry belongs to a study of graft-versus-host responses after intestinal transplantation. Germline trimming cut 0 bases from V and 5 bases from J; bases unmatched to any gene: 3. The CDR3 loop spans 16 amino acids. Germline loops: CDR1 SEHNR, CDR2 FQNEAQ (reference sequence). The data were produced by immunoSEQ multiplex PCR, yet TCRdb's version contains in-frame clones alone and is incomplete. This table has more than 50,000 clones, around 91% appearing once. This sequence joins TRBV7-9 and TRBJ2-3; 12 positions match TRBD2. The sequenced sample was PBMCs, obtained roughly 120 days after intestinal transplantation. The origin of this receptor is a human patient who received an intestinal transplant, so some T cells may come from the graft donor. CDR3 in amino acids: CASSLALGLAGDTQYF. For the CDR3, the DNA is TGTGCCAGCAGCTTAGCACTGGGACTAGCGGGAGATACGCAGTATTTT.